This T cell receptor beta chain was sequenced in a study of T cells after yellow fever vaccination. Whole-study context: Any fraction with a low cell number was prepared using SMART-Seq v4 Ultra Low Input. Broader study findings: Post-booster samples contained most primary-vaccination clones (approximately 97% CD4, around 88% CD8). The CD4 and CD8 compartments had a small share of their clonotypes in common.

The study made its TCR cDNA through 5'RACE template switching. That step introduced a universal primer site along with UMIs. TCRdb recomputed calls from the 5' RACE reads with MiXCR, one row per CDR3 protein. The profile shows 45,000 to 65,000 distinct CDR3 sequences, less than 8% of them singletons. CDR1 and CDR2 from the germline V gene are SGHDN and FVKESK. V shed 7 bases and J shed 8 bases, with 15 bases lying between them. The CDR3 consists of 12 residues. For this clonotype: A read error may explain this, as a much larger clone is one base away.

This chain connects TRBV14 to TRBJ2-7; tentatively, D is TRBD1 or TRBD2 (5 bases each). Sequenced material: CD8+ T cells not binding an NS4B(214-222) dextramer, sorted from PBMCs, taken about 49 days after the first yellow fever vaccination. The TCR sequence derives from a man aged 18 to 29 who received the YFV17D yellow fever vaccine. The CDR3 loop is CASITFQGQQYV. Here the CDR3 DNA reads TGTGCCAGCATAACTTTTCAGGGACAGCAGTACGTC.